What follows are 2 T cell receptor beta chains derived from one specimen sequenced in a study of OX40 agonist ivuxolimab in advanced cancers. Using immunoSEQ multiplex PCR, the repertoire was profiled, and TCRdb retains in-frame clones only, with some absent. Here the sample spans about 84,000 clones, around 90% being singletons. The specimen was CD4+ or CD8+ T cells sorted from blood, collected in a trial of the OX40 agonist ivuxolimab. The receptors shown here come from an adult with an advanced solid tumor such as melanoma, head and neck, liver or kidney cancer.

This chain uses TRBV19 with TRBJ1-2; 9 nucleotides match TRBD1. In germline, CDR1 is LNHDA, CDR2 SQIVND (reference sequence). The CDR3 sequence is 17 residues long. Germline trimming cut 7 bases from V and 6 bases from J; bases unmatched to any gene: 18. DNA for the CDR3: TGTGCCAGTATGCCCAAAGGGACAGGGATGAGTGGTGATGGCTACACCTTC. This translates into CASMPKGTGMSGDGYTF. Together with reference TRBV19 and TRBJ1-2, the CDR3 gives the full variable domain: DGGITQSPKYLFRKEGQNVTLSCEQNLNHDAMYWYRQDPGQGLRLIYYSQIVNDFQKGDIAEGYSVSREKKESFPLTVTSAQKNPTAFYLCASMPKGTGMSGDGYTFGSGTRLTVV.

The J gene is TRBJ2-1, the V gene TRBV13; D is perhaps TRBD1 (5 bases). The V end was cut by 2 bases, the J end by 6 bases, with 20 bases between. This CDR3 has 17 residues. Looked up from germline, CDR1 is PRHDT and CDR2 is FYEKMQ (reference sequence). CDR3 nucleotides: TGTGCCAGCAGCTTACGAACGTTGGGGCCGAAATCCAATGAGCAGTTCTTC. It specifies CASSLRTLGPKSNEQFF.